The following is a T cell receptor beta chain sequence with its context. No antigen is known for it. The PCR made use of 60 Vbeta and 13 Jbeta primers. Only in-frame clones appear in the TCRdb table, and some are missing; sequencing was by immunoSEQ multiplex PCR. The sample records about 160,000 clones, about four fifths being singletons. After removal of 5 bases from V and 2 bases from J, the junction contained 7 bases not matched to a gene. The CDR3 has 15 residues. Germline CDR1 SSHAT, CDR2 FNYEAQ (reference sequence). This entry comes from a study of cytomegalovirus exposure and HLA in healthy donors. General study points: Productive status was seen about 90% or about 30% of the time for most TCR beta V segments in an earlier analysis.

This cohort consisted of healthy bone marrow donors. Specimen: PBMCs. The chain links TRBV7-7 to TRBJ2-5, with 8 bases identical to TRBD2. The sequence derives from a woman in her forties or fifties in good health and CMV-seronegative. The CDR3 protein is CASSPGTRRQETQYF. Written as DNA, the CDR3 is TGTGCCAGCAGCCCCGGGACTAGGCGGCAAGAGACCCAGTACTTC.